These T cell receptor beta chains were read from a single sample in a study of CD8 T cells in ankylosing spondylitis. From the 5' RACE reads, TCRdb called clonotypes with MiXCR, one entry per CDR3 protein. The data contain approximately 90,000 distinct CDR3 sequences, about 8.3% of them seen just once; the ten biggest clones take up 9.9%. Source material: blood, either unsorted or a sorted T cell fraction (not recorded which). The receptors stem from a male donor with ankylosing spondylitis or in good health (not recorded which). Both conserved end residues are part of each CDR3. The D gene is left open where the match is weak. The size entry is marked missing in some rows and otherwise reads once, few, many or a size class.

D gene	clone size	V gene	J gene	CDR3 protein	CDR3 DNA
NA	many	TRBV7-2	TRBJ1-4	CASSTAATNEKLFF	TGTGCCAGCAGCACAGCTGCAACTAATGAAAAACTGTTTTTT
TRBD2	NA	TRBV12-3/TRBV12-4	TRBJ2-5	CASRRGTSGQETQYF	TGTGCCAGCCGACGTGGGACTAGCGGACAAGAGACCCAGTACTTC
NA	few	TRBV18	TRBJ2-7	CASSPRAGSYEQYF	TGTGCCAGCTCACCACGGGCAGGGTCCTACGAGCAGTACTTC
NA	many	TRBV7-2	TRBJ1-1	CASSLDPMRTEAFF	TGTGCCAGCAGCTTGGACCCGATGCGGACTGAAGCTTTCTTT
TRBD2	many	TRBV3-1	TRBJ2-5	CASSHPAGGTETQYF	TGTGCCAGCAGCCACCCAGCGGGGGGGACAGAGACCCAGTACTTC
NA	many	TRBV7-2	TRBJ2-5	CASSLGLQETQYF	TGTGCCAGCAGCTTAGGCCTCCAAGAGACCCAGTACTTC
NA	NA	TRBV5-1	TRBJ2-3	CASSLRDHPTDTQYF	TGCGCCAGCAGCTTGAGGGACCATCCCACAGATACGCAGTATTTT
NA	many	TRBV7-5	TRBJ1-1	CISVPEAGGGMGWNTEAFF	NA
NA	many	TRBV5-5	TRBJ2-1	CASSLRGTLYNEQFF	TGTGCCAGCAGTCTTCGGGGGACACTATACAATGAGCAGTTCTTC
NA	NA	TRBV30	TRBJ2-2	CAWSNSFDQELFF	TGTGCCTGGAGTAACAGTTTTGATCAGGAGCTGTTTTTT
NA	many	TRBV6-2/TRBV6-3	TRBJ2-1	CASSAGSPASSYNEQFF	TGTGCCAGCAGCGCGGGCTCCCCTGCGAGCTCCTACAATGAGCAGTTCTTC
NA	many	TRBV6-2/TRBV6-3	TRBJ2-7	CASNPRTAGSEQYF	TGTGCCAGCAATCCCCGGACCGCGGGCTCCGAGCAGTACTTC
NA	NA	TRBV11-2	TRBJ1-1	CASSPRAALNTEAFF	TGTGCCAGCAGCCCCCGGGCAGCTCTGAACACTGAAGCTTTCTTT
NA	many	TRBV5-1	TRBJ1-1	CASSLGVGNTEAFF	TGCGCCAGCAGCTTGGGAGTTGGTAACACTGAAGCTTTCTTT
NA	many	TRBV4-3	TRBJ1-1	CASSQDHNREAPRFF	TGCGCCAGCAGCCAAGATCATAACAGGGAGGCCCCCCGCTTCTTT
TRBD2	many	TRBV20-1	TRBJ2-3	CSASLLAGGTDTQYF	TGCAGTGCTAGTCTTCTAGCGGGAGGGACAGATACGCAGTATTTT
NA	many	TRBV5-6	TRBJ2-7	CASSLGASYEQYF	TGTGCCAGCTCCCTTGGCGCCTCCTACGAGCAGTACTTC
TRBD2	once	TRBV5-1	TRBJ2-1	CASSSTGLAGEAYNAQFF	TGCGCCAGCAGCTCCACGGGACTAGCGGGAGAAGCCTACAATGCGCAGTTCTTC
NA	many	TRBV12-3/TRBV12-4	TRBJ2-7	CASSPFMAYEQYF	TGTGCCAGCAGTCCCTTTATGGCCTACGAGCAGTACTTC
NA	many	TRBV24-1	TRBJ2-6	CATSDLRDPGANVLTF	TGTGCCACCAGTGACCTGAGAGATCCTGGGGCCAACGTCCTGACTTTC
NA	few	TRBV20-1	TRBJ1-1	CSARQNTEAFF	TGCAGTGCAAGGCAGAACACTGAAGCTTTCTTT
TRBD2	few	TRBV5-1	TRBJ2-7	CASSLEAGVTTYEQYF	TGCGCCAGCAGCTTGGAGGCGGGGGTCACCACCTACGAGCAGTACTTC
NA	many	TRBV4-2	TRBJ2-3	CASSQDRQEGTDTQYF	TGTGCCAGCAGCCAAGATCGGCAGGAAGGCACAGATACGCAGTATTTT
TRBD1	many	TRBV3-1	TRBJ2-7	CASSPWTGGLEEQYF	TGTGCCAGCAGCCCTTGGACAGGGGGATTGGAAGAGCAGTACTTC
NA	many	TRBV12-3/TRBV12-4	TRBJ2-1	CASSLGSYNEQFF	TGTGCCAGCAGTTTGGGGTCCTACAATGAGCAGTTCTTC
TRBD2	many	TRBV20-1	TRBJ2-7	CSARTGGTDYEQYF	TGCAGTGCTAGGACGGGAGGCACTGACTACGAGCAGTACTTC
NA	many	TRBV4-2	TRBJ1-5	CASSQDSDQPQHF	TGTGCCAGCAGCCAGGACAGTGATCAGCCCCAGCATTTT
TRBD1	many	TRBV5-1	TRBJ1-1	CASSSRTGEREAFF	TGCGCCAGCAGCTCCCGGACAGGGGAGCGGGAAGCTTTCTTT
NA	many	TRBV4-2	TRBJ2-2	CASSQDPILPGELFF	TGTGCCAGCAGCCAAGATCCGATTTTGCCCGGGGAGCTGTTTTTT
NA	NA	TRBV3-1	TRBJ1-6	CASSQKGGNSPLHF	TGTGCCAGCAGCCAAAAGGGTGGAAATTCACCCCTCCACTTT
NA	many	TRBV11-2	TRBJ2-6	CASTILKANVLTF	TGTGCCAGCACCATACTAAAGGCCAACGTCCTGACTTTC
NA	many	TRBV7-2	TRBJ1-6	CASSSSYNSPLHF	TGTGCCAGTTCGAGCTCCTATAATTCACCCCTCCACTTT
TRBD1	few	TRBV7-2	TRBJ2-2	CASSPDRGAGELFF	TGTGCCAGCAGCCCGGACAGGGGGGCCGGGGAGCTGTTTTTT
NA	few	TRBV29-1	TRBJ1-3	CSARGLTSSGNTIYF	TGCAGCGCCCGAGGGCTAACCTCCTCTGGAAACACCATATATTTT
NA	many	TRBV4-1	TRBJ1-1	CASSQGPIQKGTEAFF	TGCGCCAGCAGCCAGGGGCCAATTCAAAAGGGCACTGAAGCTTTCTTT
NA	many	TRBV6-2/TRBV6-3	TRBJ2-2	CASSVQGGTGELFF	TGTGCCAGCAGTGTACAGGGCGGCACCGGGGAGCTGTTTTTT
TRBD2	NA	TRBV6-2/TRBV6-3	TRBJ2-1	CASSPGLASVDEQFF	TGTGCCAGCAGTCCGGGACTAGCCAGCGTCGATGAGCAGTTCTTC